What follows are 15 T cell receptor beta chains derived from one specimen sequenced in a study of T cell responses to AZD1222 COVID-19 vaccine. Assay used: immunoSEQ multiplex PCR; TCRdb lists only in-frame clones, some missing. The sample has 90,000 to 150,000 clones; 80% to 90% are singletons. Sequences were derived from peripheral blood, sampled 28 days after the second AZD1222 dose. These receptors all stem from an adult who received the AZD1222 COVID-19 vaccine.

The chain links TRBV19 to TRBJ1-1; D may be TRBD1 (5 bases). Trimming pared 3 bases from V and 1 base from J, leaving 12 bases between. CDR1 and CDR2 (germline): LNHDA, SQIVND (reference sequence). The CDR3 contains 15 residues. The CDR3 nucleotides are TGTGCCAGTAGTATCTCCCCCAGGGCGAACACTGAAGCTTTCTTT. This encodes CASSISPRANTEAFF.

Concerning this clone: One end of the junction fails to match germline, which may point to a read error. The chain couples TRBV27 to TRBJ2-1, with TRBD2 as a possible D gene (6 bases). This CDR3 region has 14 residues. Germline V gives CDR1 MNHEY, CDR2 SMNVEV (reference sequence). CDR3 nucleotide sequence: TGTGCCAGCAGTATCCGGGACTCCTCCAATGAGCAGTTCTTC. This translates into CASSIRDSSNEQFF.

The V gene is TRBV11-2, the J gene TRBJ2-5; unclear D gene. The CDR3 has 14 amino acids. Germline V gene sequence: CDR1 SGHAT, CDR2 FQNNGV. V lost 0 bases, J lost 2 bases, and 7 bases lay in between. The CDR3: CASSLDSGQETQYF. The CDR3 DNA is TGTGCCAGCAGCTTAGATTCAGGACAAGAGACCCAGTACTTC.

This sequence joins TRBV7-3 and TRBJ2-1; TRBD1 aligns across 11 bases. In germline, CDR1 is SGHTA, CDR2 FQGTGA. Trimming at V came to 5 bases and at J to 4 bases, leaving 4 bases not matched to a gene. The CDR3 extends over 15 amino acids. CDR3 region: CASSQGTGGYNEQFF. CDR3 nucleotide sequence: TGTGCCAGCAGCCAAGGGACAGGGGGATACAATGAGCAGTTCTTC.

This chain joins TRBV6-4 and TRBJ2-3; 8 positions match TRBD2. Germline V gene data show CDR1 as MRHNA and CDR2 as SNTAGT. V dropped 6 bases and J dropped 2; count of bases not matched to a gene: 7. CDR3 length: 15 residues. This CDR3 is CASSKQRGSTDTQYF. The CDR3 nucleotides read TGTGCCAGCAGCAAACAGCGGGGGTCCACAGATACGCAGTATTTT.

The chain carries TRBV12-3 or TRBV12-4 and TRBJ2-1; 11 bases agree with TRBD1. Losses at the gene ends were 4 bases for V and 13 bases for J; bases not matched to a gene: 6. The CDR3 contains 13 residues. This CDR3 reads CASSYGQGAGQFF. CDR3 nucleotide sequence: TGTGCCAGCAGTTACGGACAGGGGGCAGGACAGTTCTTC.

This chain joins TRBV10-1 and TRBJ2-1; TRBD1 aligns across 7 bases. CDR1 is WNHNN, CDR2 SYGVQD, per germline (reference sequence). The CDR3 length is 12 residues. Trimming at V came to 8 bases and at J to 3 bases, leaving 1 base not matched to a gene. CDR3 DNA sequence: TGCGCCAGCGGGGACAGCTACAATGAGCAGTTCTTC. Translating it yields CASGDSYNEQFF.

This chain's CDR3 is CSVEAGDGEKLFF. The CDR3 DNA sequence: TGCAGCGTTGAGGCGGGGGATGGTGAAAAACTGTTTTTT. This chain connects TRBV29-1 to TRBJ1-4, with a tentative D call TRBD1 (5 bases). Looked up from germline, CDR1 is SQVTM and CDR2 is ANQGSEA. V was clipped by 3 bases and J by 7 bases, with 12 bases between them. This CDR3 has 13 residues.

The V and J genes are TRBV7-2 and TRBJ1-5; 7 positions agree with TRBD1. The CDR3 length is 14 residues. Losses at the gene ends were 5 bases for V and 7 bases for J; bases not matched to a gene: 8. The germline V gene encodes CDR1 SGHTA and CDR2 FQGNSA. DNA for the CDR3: TGTGCCAGCAGCGGGGACAGTTACTCACAGCCCCAGCATTTT. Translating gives CASSGDSYSQPQHF.

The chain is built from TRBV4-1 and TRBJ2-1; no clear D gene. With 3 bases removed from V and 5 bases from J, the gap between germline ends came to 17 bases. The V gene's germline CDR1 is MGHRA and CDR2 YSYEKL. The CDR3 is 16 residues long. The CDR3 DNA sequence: TGCGCCAGCAGCCACGGGTCCTTTCCCATCAACAATGAGCAGTTCTTC. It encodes CASSHGSFPINNEQFF.

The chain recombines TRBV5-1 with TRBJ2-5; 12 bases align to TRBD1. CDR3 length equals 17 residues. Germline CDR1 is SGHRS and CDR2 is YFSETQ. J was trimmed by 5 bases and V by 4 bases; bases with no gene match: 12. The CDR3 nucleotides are TGCGCCAGCAGCGTAACAACGGGGACAGGGGGCGCGGAGACCCAGTACTTC. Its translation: CASSVTTGTGGAETQYF.

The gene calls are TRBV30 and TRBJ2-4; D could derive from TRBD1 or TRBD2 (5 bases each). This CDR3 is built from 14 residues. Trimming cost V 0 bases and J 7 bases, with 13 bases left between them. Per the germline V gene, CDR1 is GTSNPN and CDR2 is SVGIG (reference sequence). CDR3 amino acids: CAWSVGSGTNIQYF. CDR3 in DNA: TGTGCCTGGAGTGTCGGTTCGGGGACGAACATTCAGTACTTC.

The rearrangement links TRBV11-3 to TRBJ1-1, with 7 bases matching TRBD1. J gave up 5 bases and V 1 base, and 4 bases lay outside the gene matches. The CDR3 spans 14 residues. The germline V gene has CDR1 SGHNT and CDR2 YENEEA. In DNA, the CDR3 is TGTGCCAGCAGCTTAGGGAGGGGGCGGACTGAAGCTTTCTTT. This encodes CASSLGRGRTEAFF.

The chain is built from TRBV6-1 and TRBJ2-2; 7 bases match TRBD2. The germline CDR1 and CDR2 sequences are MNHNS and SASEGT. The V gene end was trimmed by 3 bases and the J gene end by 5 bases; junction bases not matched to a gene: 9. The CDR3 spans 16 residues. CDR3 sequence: CASSEMAGTITGELFF. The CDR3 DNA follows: TGTGCCAGCAGTGAGATGGCGGGGACTATTACCGGGGAGCTGTTTTTT.

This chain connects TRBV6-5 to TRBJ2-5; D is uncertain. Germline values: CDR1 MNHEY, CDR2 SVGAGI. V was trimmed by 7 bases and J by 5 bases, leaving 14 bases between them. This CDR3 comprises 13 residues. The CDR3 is CASTRQVGETQYF. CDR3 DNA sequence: TGTGCCAGCACCCGGCAGGTGGGTGAGACCCAGTACTTC.